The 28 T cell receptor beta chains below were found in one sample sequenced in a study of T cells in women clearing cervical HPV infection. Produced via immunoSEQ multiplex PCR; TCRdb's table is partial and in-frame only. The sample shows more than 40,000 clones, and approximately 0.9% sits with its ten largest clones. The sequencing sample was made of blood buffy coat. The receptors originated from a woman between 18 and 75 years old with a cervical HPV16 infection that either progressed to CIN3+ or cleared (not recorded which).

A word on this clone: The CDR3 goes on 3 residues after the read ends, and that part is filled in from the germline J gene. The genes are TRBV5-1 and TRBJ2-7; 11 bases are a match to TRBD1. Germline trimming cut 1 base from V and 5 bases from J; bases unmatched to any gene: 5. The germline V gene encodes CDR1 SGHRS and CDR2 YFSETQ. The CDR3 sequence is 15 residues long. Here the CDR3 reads CASSLWDRGFHEQYF. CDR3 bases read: TGCGCCAGCAGCTTGTGGGACAGGGGGTTCCACGAG.

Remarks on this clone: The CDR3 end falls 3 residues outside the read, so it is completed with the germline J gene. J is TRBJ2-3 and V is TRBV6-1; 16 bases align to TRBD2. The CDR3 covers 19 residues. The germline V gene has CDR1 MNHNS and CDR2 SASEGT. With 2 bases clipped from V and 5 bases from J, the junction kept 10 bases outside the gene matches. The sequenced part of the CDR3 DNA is TGTGCCAGCAGTGAATACACCGGGACTAGCGGGGGGGCAAAAGATACG. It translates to CASSEYTGTSGGAKDT. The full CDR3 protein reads CASSEYTGTSGGAKDTQYF.

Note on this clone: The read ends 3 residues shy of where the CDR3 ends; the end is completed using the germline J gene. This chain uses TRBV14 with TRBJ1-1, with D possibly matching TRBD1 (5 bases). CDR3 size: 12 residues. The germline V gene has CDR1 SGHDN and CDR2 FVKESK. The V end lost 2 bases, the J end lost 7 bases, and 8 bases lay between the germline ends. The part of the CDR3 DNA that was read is TGTGCCAGCAGCCAATCCGGGGGTGAA. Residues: CASSQSGGE. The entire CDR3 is CASSQSGGEAFF.

The DNA read from the CDR3 is TGTGCCAGCAGCTCCGGGACAGCTACTGAA. It yields the protein CASSSGTATE. The entire CDR3 reads CASSSGTATEAFF. The rearrangement joins TRBV7-9 to TRBJ1-1; 7 bases fit TRBD1. The read halts 3 residues ahead of the CDR3 end, with the missing end drawn from the germline J gene. Germline V gene data show CDR1 as SEHNR and CDR2 as FQNEAQ (reference sequence). The CDR3 extends over 13 amino acids. V gave up 4 bases and J gave up 5 bases; unmatched junction bases: 4.

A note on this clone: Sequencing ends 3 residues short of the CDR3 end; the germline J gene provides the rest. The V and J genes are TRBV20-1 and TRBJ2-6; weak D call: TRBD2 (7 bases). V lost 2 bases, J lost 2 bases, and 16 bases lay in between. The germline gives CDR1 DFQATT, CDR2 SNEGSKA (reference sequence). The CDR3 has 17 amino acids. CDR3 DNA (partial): TGCAGTGCTAGAAGGGGGGGTCAGGGGACTGGGGCCAACGTC. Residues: CSARRGGQGTGANV. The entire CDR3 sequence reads CSARRGGQGTGANVLTF.

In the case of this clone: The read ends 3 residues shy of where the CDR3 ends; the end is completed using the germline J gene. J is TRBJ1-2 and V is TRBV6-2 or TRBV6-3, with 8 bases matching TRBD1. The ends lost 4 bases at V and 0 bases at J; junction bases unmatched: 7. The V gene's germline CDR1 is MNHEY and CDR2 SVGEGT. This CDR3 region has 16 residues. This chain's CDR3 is CASSLDRVVTNYGYTF. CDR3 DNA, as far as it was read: TGTGCCAGCAGTTTGGACAGGGTTGTTACTAACTATGGC.

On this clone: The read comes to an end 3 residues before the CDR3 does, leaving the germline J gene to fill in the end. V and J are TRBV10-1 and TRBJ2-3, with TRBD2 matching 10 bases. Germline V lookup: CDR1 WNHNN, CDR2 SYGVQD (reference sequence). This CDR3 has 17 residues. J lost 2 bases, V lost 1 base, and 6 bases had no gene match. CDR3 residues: CASSEWSSGGFTDTQYF. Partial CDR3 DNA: TGCGCCAGCAGTGAGTGGTCTAGCGGGGGATTCACAGATACG.

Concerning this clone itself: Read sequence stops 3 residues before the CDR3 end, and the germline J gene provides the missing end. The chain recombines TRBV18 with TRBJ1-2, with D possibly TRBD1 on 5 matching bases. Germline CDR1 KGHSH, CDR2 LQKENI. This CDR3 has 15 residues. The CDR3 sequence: CASSREGNYYNDYTF. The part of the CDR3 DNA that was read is TGTGCCAGCTCACGAGAGGGGAATTATTACAATGAC.

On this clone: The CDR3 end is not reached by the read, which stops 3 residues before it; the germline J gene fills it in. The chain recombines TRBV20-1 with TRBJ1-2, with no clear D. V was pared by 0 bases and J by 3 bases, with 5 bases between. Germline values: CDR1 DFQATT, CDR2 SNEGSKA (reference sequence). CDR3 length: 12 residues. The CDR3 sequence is CSARERDYGYTF. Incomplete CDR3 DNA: TGCAGTGCTAGAGAAAGGGACTATGGC.

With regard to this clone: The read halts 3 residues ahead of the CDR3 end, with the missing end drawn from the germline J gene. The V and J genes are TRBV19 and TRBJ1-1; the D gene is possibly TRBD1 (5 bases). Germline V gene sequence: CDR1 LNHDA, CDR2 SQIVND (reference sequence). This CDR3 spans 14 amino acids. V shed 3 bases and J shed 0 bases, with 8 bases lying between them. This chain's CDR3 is CASSIQGMNTEAFF. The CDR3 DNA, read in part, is TGTGCCAGTAGTATTCAGGGCATGAACACTGAA. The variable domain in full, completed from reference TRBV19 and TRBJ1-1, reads DGGITQSPKYLFRKEGQNVTLSCEQNLNHDAMYWYRQDPGQGLRLIYYSQIVNDFQKGDIAEGYSVSREKKESFPLTVTSAQKNPTAFYLCASSIQGMNTEAFFGQGTRLTVV.

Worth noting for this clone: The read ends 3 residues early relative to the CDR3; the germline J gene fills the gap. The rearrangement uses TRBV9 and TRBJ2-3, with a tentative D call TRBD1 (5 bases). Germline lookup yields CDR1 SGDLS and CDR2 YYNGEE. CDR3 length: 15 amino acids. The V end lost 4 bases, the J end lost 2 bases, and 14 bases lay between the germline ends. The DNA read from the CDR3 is TGTGCCAGCAGCCCCAGAGGACAAGCCACAGATACG. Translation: CASSPRGQATDT. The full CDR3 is CASSPRGQATDTQYF.

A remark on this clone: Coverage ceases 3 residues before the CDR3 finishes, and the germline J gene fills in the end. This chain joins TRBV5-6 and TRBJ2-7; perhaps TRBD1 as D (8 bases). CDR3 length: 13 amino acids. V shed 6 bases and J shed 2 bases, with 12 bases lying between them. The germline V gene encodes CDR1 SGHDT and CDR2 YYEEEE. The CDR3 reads CASKTGGAYEQYF. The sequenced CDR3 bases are TGTGCCAGCAAAACAGGGGGGGCCTACGAG. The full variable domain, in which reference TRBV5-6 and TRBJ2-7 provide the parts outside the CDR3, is DAGVTQSPTHLIKTRGQQVTLRCSPKSGHDTVSWYQQALGQGPQFIFQYYEEEERQRGNFPDRFSGHQFPNYSSELNVNALLLGDSALYLCASKTGGAYEQYFGPGTRLTVT.

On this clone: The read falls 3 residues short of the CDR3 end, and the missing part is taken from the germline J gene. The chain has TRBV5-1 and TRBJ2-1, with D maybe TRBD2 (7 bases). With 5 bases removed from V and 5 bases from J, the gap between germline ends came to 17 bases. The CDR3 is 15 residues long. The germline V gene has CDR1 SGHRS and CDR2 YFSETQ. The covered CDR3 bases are TGCGCCAGCAGTTGGGGGAGGGGGGGTAACAATGAG. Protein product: CASSWGRGGNNE. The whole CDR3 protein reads CASSWGRGGNNEQFF.

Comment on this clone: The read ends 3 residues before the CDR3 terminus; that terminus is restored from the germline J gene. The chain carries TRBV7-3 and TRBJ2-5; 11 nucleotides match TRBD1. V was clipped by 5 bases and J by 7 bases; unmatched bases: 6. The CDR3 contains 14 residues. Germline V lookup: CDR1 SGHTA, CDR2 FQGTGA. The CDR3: CASSPGQGAGTQYF. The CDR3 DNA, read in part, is TGTGCCAGCAGCCCAGGACAGGGGGCAGGGACC.

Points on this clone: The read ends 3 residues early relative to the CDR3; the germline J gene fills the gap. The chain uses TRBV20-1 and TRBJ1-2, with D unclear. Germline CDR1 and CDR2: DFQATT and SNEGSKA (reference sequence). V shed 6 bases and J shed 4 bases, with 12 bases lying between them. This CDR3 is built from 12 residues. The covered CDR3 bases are TGCAGTGCCCTTGAGGGTCTCTATGGC. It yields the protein CSALEGLYG. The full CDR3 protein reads CSALEGLYGYTF.

CDR3 amino acids: CASSSYYDYTF. The DNA read from the CDR3 is TGTGCCAGCAGCTCCTACTACGAC. The gene calls are TRBV7-9 and TRBJ1-2; unclear D gene. The CDR3 end is not reached by the read, which stops 3 residues before it; the germline J gene fills it in. CDR1 SEHNR and CDR2 FQNEAQ come from the germline V gene (reference sequence). The CDR3 covers 11 residues. The full variable domain, completed using reference TRBV7-9 and TRBJ1-2, is DTGVSQNPRHKITKRGQNVTFRCDPISEHNRLYWYRQTLGQGPEFLTYFQNEAQLEKSRLLSDRFSAERPKGSFSTLEIQRTEQGDSAMYLCASSSYYDYTFGSGTRLTVV.

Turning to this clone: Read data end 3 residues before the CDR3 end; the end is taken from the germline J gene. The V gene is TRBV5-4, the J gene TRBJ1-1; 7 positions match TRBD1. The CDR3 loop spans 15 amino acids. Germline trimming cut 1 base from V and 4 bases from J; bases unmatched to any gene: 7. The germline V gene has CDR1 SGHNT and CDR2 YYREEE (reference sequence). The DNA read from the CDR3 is TGTGCCAGCAGCTTGTTAGCGGCAGGGGGCACTGAA. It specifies CASSLLAAGGTE. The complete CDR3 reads CASSLLAAGGTEAFF.

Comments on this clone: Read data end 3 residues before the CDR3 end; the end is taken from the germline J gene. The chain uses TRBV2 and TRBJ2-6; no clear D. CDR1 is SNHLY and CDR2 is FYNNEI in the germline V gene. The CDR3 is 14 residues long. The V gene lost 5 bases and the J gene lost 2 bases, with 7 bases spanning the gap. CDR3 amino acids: CASSSVPGANVLTF. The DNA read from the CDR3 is TGTGCCAGCAGTAGCGTCCCTGGGGCCAACGTC.

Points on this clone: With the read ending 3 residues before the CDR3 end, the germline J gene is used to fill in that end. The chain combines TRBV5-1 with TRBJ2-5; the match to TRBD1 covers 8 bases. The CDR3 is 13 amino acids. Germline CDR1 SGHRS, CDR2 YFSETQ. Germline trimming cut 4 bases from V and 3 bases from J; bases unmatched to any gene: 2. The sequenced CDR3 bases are TGCGCCAGCAGCGTGACAGGGGAAGAGACC. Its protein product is CASSVTGEET. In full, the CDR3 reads CASSVTGEETQYF.

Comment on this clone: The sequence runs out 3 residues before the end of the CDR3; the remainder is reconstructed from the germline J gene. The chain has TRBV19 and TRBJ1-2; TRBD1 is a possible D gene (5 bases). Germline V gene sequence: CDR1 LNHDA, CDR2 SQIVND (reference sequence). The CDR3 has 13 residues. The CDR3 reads CASSFGGSNDYTF. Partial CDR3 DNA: TGTGCCAGTAGTTTCGGGGGAAGCAATGAC.

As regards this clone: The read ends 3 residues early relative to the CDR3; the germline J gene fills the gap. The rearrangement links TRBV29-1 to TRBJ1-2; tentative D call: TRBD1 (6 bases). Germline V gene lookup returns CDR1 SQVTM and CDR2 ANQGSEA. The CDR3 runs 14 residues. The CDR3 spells CSVATRQARYDYTF. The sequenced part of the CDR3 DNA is TGCAGCGTTGCAACAAGACAGGCTCGGTACGAC.

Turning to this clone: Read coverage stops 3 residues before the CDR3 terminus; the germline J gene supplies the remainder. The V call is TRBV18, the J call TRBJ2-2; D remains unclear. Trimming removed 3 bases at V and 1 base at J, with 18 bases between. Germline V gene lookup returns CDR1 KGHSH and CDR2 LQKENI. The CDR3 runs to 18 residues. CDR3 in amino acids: CASSPPNAGQLNTGELFF. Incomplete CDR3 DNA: TGTGCCAGCTCACCCCCTAACGCTGGGCAGTTGAACACCGGGGAG.

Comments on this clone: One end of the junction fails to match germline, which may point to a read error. CDR3 amino acids: CASSLDAEAFF. The sequenced part of the CDR3 DNA is TGTGCCAGCAGCCTAGACGCTGAA. The chain combines TRBV11-2 with TRBJ1-1; D not certain. The CDR3 end lies 3 residues beyond the end of the read and is filled in from the germline J gene. Germline CDR1 is SGHAT and CDR2 is FQNNGV. This CDR3 region has 11 residues. Full variable domain (missing parts from reference TRBV11-2 and TRBJ1-1): EAGVAQSPRYKIIEKRQSVAFWCNPISGHATLYWYQQILGQGPKLLIQFQNNGVVDDSQLPKDRFSAERLKGVDSTLKIQPAKLEDSAVYLCASSLDAEAFFGQGTRLTVV.

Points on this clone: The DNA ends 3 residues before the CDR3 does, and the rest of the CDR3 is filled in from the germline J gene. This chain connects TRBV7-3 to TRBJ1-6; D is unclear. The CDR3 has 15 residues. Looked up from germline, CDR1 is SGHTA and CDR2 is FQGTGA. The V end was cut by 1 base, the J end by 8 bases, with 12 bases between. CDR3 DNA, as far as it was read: TGTGCCAGCAGCTTAAACGCCGGCGGCTATTCACCC. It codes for CASSLNAGGYSP. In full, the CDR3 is CASSLNAGGYSPLHF.

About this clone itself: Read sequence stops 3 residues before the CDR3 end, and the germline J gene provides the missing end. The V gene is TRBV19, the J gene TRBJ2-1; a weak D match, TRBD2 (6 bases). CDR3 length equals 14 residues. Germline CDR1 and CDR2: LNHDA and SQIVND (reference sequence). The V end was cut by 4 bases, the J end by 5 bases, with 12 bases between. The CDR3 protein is CASSTPGLDNEQFF. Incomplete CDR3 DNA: TGTGCCAGTAGTACCCCGGGACTTGACAATGAG.

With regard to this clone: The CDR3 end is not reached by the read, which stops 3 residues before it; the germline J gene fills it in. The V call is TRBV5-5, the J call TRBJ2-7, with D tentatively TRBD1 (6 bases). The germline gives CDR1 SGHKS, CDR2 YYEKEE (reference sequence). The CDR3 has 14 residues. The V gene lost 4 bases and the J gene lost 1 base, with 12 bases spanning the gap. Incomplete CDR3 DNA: TGTGCCAGCAGCCCGATACAGGGATCCTACGAG. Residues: CASSPIQGSYE. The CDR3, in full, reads CASSPIQGSYEQYF.

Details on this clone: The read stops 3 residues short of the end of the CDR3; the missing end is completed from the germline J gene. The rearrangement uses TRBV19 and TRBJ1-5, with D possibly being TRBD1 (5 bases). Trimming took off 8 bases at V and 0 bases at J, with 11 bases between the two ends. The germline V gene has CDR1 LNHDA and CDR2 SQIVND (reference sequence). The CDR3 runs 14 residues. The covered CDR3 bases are TGTGCCAGTTATTCAGGGATTAGCAATCAGCCC. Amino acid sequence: CASYSGISNQP. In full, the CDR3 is CASYSGISNQPQHF.

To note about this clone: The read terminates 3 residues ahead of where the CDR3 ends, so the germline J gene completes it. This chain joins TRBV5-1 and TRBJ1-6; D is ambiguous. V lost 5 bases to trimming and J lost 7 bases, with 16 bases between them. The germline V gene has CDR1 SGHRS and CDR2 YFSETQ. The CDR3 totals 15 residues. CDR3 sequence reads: CASSMGYARNSPLHF. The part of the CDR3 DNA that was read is TGCGCCAGCAGTATGGGCTACGCCCGCAATTCACCC.